The 32 T cell receptor beta chains reported below all come from one sample, sequenced in a study of shared clonotypes between healthy human individuals. Assay: immunoSEQ multiplex PCR; the TCRdb copy retains only in-frame clones and omits some. The sample holds around 320,000 clones, 80% to 90% seen once. The specimen was memory CD8+ T cells sorted from blood. Subset reported: CD45RO+ cells pooled with CCR7-negative TemRA cells. These receptors all stem from a young man in good health.

This rearrangement joins TRBV27 to TRBJ2-7; D is unresolved. Trimming took 2 bases from V and 6 from J, leaving 14 bases between them. CDR1 and CDR2 (germline): MNHEY, SMNVEV (reference sequence). The CDR3 spans 14 residues. CDR3 bases: TGTGCCAGCAGTTTACAAGTCCAGGCTGGCGAGCAGTACTTC. Translated, it gives CASSLQVQAGEQYF.

This clone has more than one count but fewer than ten. The rearrangement uses TRBV28 and TRBJ1-3, with 7 positions matching TRBD1. V dropped 5 bases and J dropped 4; count of bases not matched to a gene: 8. The CDR3 is 15 amino acids. Germline V gene lookup returns CDR1 MDHEN and CDR2 SYDVKM. The CDR3 DNA is TGTGCCAGCAGTCTTCCGGGACAGTTCGGAAACACCATATATTTT. It encodes CASSLPGQFGNTIYF.

V usage is TRBV7-9 and J usage is TRBJ1-1, with D possibly being TRBD1 (6 bases). The CDR3 totals 11 residues. V was clipped by 7 bases and J by 11 bases, with 14 bases between them. The germline V gene encodes CDR1 SEHNR and CDR2 FQNEAQ (reference sequence). This CDR3 is CASTGTGSAFF. CDR3 DNA: TGTGCCAGCACAGGCACAGGGTCGGCTTTCTTT.

V and J are TRBV7-6 and TRBJ2-3, with no clear D. V gave up 1 base and J gave up 1 base, with 6 bases separating them. CDR1 SGHVS and CDR2 FNYEAQ come from the germline V gene. The CDR3 has 14 residues. The CDR3 loop is CASSLVSRTDTQYF. The CDR3 DNA sequence: TGTGCCAGCAGCTTAGTAAGCCGCACAGATACGCAGTATTTT. Supplemented by reference TRBV7-6 and TRBJ2-3, the full variable domain reads GAGVSQSPRYKVTKRGQDVALRCDPISGHVSLYWYRQALGQGPEFLTYFNYEAQQDKSGLPNDRFSAERPEGSISTLTIQRTEQRDSAMYRCASSLVSRTDTQYFGPGTRLTVL.

The V and J genes are TRBV7-2 and TRBJ2-5; D unclear. The CDR3 contains 15 residues. The germline CDR1 and CDR2 sequences are SGHTA and FQGNSA. Trimming took off 1 base at V and 5 bases at J, with 14 bases between the two ends. CDR3 in DNA: TGTGCCAGCAGCTTAGAGTACCCTGCTGTGGAGACCCAGTACTTC. Residues: CASSLEYPAVETQYF.

V and J are TRBV6-5 and TRBJ2-1, with 11 bases fitting TRBD2. CDR1 is MNHEY, CDR2 SVGAGI, per germline. CDR3 size: 16 residues. Trimming at V came to 4 bases and at J to 7 bases, leaving 9 bases not matched to a gene. The CDR3 reads CASSSLAGGLWNEQFF. CDR3 sequence (DNA): TGTGCCAGCAGTTCCTTAGCGGGAGGGCTTTGGAATGAGCAGTTCTTC.

The chain employs TRBV6-5 and TRBJ1-4; D perhaps matches TRBD1 (5 bases). The germline CDR1 and CDR2 sequences are MNHEY and SVGAGI. The CDR3 covers 15 residues. V lost 5 bases and J 2 bases, leaving 12 bases between the germline ends. CDR3 sequence (DNA): TGTGCCAGCAGTCAGGACACTGGTACTAATGAAAAACTGTTTTTT. Translated: CASSQDTGTNEKLFF.

The J gene is TRBJ2-1, the V gene TRBV5-4, with D possibly being TRBD2 (5 bases). The CDR3 contains 14 residues. Trimming shortened V by 2 bases and J by 1 base, and 7 bases separated the two germline ends. CDR1 is SGHNT and CDR2 is YYREEE in the germline V gene (reference sequence). CDR3 nucleotide sequence: TGTGCCAGCAGCTTCACGGGATCCTACAATGAGCAGTTCTTC. Amino acid sequence: CASSFTGSYNEQFF.

This sequence joins TRBV19 and TRBJ2-7; 11 bases agree with TRBD1. V shed 1 base, J shed 2 bases, and the junction held 1 base outside the gene matches. Germline V gives CDR1 LNHDA, CDR2 SQIVND (reference sequence). This CDR3 is 15 amino acids long. As DNA, the CDR3 is TGTGCCAGTAGTATAGGGACAGGGGGCCCCTACGAGCAGTACTTC. The encoded protein is CASSIGTGGPYEQYF.

This clone was counted once. The V call is TRBV6-5, the J call TRBJ2-5; D not resolved. Germline CDR1 reads MNHEY; CDR2 reads SVGAGI. V was clipped by 2 bases and J by 1 base, with 8 bases between them. The CDR3 has 14 amino acids. CDR3 nucleotide sequence: TGTGCCAGCAGTTACACGGATCTCCAAGAGACCCAGTACTTC. Residues: CASSYTDLQETQYF.

V is TRBV11-2 and J is TRBJ2-1, with no clear D. Germline V gene lookup returns CDR1 SGHAT and CDR2 FQNNGV. The CDR3 extends over 14 amino acids. Trimming took 5 bases from V and 1 from J, leaving 9 bases between them. The CDR3 sequence is CASSPAGSYNEQFF. CDR3 DNA: TGTGCCAGCAGCCCAGCCGGTTCCTACAATGAGCAGTTCTTC.

The chain carries TRBV6-5 and TRBJ1-1, with TRBD1 matching 8 bases. CDR3 length: 13 amino acids. Germline assignment: CDR1 MNHEY and CDR2 SVGAGI. With 7 bases clipped from V and 2 bases from J, the junction kept 3 bases outside the gene matches. The CDR3 coding sequence is TGTGCCAGCACCTCAGGGGGCAACACTGAAGCTTTCTTT. Its protein is CASTSGGNTEAFF.

V usage is TRBV30 and J usage is TRBJ1-6; D is ambiguous. V lost 7 bases and J 14 bases, leaving 24 bases between the germline ends. CDR1 is GTSNPN, CDR2 SVGIG, per germline (reference sequence). The CDR3 length is 14 residues. CDR3 protein: CASDSTRGTRTLHF. Written as DNA, the CDR3 is TGTGCCTCGGACTCTACCAGAGGAACCAGGACCCTCCACTTT.

V is TRBV5-6 and J is TRBJ1-3; no clear D. Trimming cost V 0 bases and J 3 bases, with 10 bases left between them. Germline V lookup: CDR1 SGHDT, CDR2 YYEEEE. The CDR3 is 15 amino acids. The CDR3 is CASSLARGNGNTIYF. The CDR3 DNA reads as TGTGCCAGCAGCTTGGCCCGGGGAAATGGAAACACCATATATTTT.

This clone has just one count. The gene calls are TRBV27 and TRBJ2-5; D is unclear. Per germline, CDR1 MNHEY and CDR2 SMNVEV (reference sequence). V was pared by 8 bases and J by 5 bases, with 3 bases between. The CDR3 covers 9 residues. CDR3 sequence reads: CASRETQYF. The CDR3 DNA sequence: TGTGCCAGCCGGGAGACCCAGTACTTC.

The J gene is TRBJ1-3, the V gene TRBV7-9; no reliable D call. Deletions cut 7 bases from V and 0 bases from J, with 13 bases between. This CDR3 is 15 amino acids long. Germline V gives CDR1 SEHNR, CDR2 FQNEAQ (reference sequence). The CDR3 coding sequence is TGTGCCAGCACTGACCGGACTTTCTCTGGAAACACCATATATTTT. Translated, it gives CASTDRTFSGNTIYF.

V gene TRBV6-6 combines with J gene TRBJ1-1; 7 nucleotides line up with TRBD1. The CDR3 loop spans 14 amino acids. With V trimmed by 2 bases and J by 4 bases, 4 bases remained unmatched. Germline V gene data show CDR1 as MNHNY and CDR2 as SVGAGI (reference sequence). CDR3: CASSYQGVGTEAFF. The CDR3, as DNA: TGTGCCAGCAGTTACCAGGGGGTTGGCACTGAAGCTTTCTTT.

The CDR3 nucleotides read TGTGCCAGCAGCTTAGCTGGGGGGCCCCTCTACGAGCAGTACTTC. This encodes CASSLAGGPLYEQYF. The chain uses TRBV7-8 and TRBJ2-7; D possibly uses TRBD1 or TRBD2 (6 bases each). The CDR3 spans 15 residues. With 0 bases removed from V and 3 bases from J, the gap between germline ends came to 12 bases. From germline, CDR1 is SGHVS and CDR2 FQNEAQ.

CDR3 in DNA: TGTGCCAGCAGTGGCCCGGGACAGGGAACCTACGAGCAGTACTTC. It specifies CASSGPGQGTYEQYF. The chain joins TRBV6-1 to TRBJ2-7; 9 bases fit TRBD1. Germline V gives CDR1 MNHNS, CDR2 SASEGT. This CDR3 is built from 15 residues. Trimming at V came to 4 bases and at J to 2 bases, leaving 6 bases not matched to a gene.

The genes are TRBV27 and TRBJ2-7; possibly TRBD2 for D (6 bases). Germline V lookup: CDR1 MNHEY, CDR2 SMNVEV (reference sequence). The V end was cut by 5 bases, the J end by 4 bases, with 15 bases between. CDR3 size: 14 residues. The CDR3 is CASSRDRRGYEQYF. As DNA, the CDR3 is TGTGCCAGCAGTCGCGATCGGCGGGGTTACGAGCAGTACTTC.

This chain joins TRBV9 and TRBJ2-1, with 11 bases lining up with TRBD2. The V gene's germline CDR1 is SGDLS and CDR2 YYNGEE. The J segment lost 4 bases and the V segment lost 3 bases, leaving 15 bases of the junction unmatched. The CDR3 has 19 residues. CDR3 protein: CASSAREPTGLAGYNEQFF. For the CDR3, the DNA is TGTGCCAGCAGCGCCCGAGAGCCCACTGGACTAGCGGGTTACAATGAGCAGTTCTTC.

This clone was picked up one time. The chain employs TRBV27 and TRBJ1-6; D not certain. Germline CDR1 and CDR2: MNHEY and SMNVEV (reference sequence). V was cut by 2 bases and J by 4 bases, with 9 bases left in between. The length of the CDR3 is 15 residues. The CDR3 loop is CASSLQLQYNSPLHF. The CDR3 bases are TGTGCCAGCAGTTTACAGTTACAGTATAATTCACCCCTCCACTTT.

The chain combines TRBV7-8 with TRBJ1-5; a weak D match, TRBD1 (6 bases). The CDR3 contains 14 residues. Between the trimmed V and J ends, which lost 5 bases and 6 bases, there was a span of 14 bases. CDR1 is SGHVS, CDR2 FQNEAQ, per germline. The chain's CDR3 is CASSEDRRPQPQHF. The CDR3 DNA reads as TGTGCCAGCAGCGAGGACAGACGGCCTCAGCCCCAGCATTTT.

The chain employs TRBV12-5 and TRBJ2-2; tentatively, D is TRBD1 (5 bases). Germline V gene data show CDR1 as LGHNT and CDR2 as FRNRAP. V lost 4 bases, J lost 0 bases, and 12 bases lay in between. The CDR3 is 16 amino acids. CDR3 in DNA: TGTGCTAGTGGTTCAGGGTGGCTCGCGAACACCGGGGAGCTGTTTTTT. Protein: CASGSGWLANTGELFF.

The V gene is TRBV10-3, the J gene TRBJ1-2; D unclear. The CDR3 is 11 amino acids. Looked up from germline, CDR1 is ENHRY and CDR2 is SYGVKD. The germline V and J ends were trimmed by 2 bases and 7 bases, with 5 bases remaining between them. CDR3: CAISESSGYTF. DNA of the CDR3: TGTGCCATCAGTGAGAGTTCTGGCTACACCTTC.

V and J are TRBV28 and TRBJ2-7, with 8 bases aligning to TRBD1. The CDR3 has 15 residues. The V segment lost 6 bases and the J segment 7 bases; nucleotides outside the gene matches: 14. CDR1 is MDHEN, CDR2 SYDVKM, per germline. The CDR3 spells CASRYYAGTGGEQYF. The CDR3 DNA sequence: TGTGCCAGCAGATACTATGCGGGGACAGGCGGGGAGCAGTACTTC.

The V call is TRBV27, the J call TRBJ2-7, with D hard to call. V lost 6 bases, J lost 2 bases, and 8 bases lay in between. CDR3 length: 12 residues. The germline gives CDR1 MNHEY, CDR2 SMNVEV (reference sequence). CDR3 in DNA: TGTGCCAGCAGAGGCGGCCCCTACGAGCAGTACTTC. Translation: CASRGGPYEQYF.

As concerns this clone: Other DNA sequences in this specimen translate into the identical CDR3. The chain is built from TRBV11-2 and TRBJ2-3; no firm D call. The CDR3 runs to 12 residues. Trimming removed 4 bases from V and 3 bases from J, with 5 bases in between. CDR1 is SGHAT and CDR2 is FQNNGV in the germline V gene. Here the CDR3 DNA reads TGTGCCAGCAGCTCCCTAACAGATACGCAGTATTTT. This sequence encodes CASSSLTDTQYF. The variable domain in full, completed from reference TRBV11-2 and TRBJ2-3, reads EAGVAQSPRYKIIEKRQSVAFWCNPISGHATLYWYQQILGQGPKLLIQFQNNGVVDDSQLPKDRFSAERLKGVDSTLKIQPAKLEDSAVYLCASSSLTDTQYFGPGTRLTVL.

V gene TRBV5-1 combines with J gene TRBJ2-5; no reliable D call. Germline lookup yields CDR1 SGHRS and CDR2 YFSETQ. There are 16 residues in the CDR3. V lost 3 bases, J lost 5 bases, and 20 bases lay in between. In nucleotides, the CDR3 is TGCGCCAGCAGCTGGATTTTTGGCGAGTGGTGGGAGACCCAGTACTTC. Protein sequence: CASSWIFGEWWETQYF.

The genes are TRBV7-9 and TRBJ2-7; 7 bases match TRBD1. The CDR3 sequence is 15 residues long. Germline CDR1 reads SEHNR; CDR2 reads FQNEAQ (reference sequence). Trimming took 5 bases from V and 5 from J; bases not matched to a gene: 12. The CDR3: CASSAFEDRINEQYF. The CDR3 DNA reads TGTGCCAGCAGCGCCTTTGAGGACAGGATCAACGAGCAGTACTTC.

V usage is TRBV28 and J usage is TRBJ2-3; D gene uncertain. Germline V gene sequence: CDR1 MDHEN, CDR2 SYDVKM. The CDR3 is 17 residues long. V shed 4 bases and J shed 0 bases, with 17 bases lying between them. CDR3 sequence: CASSSTATSISTDTQYF. In DNA form, the CDR3 reads TGTGCCAGCAGTTCGACGGCGACTTCTATTAGCACAGATACGCAGTATTTT.

This sequence joins TRBV6-5 and TRBJ1-2, with D uncertain. Trimming stripped 2 bases from V and 8 bases from J, with 12 bases between. Germline assignment: CDR1 MNHEY and CDR2 SVGAGI. The CDR3 contains 13 residues. The CDR3, as DNA: TGTGCCAGCAGTTACGATCGGACTGTAGGCTACACCTTC. Translated: CASSYDRTVGYTF.